This T cell receptor (beta chain) came from a study of molecular identifiers for immune sequencing clone quantification. TCRdb reanalysed the PCR reads using MiXCR and keeps one entry per CDR3 protein. The top ten clones hold 0.7% to 0.95% of a sample with approximately 630,000 distinct CDR3 sequences, about 25% of them seen once. V dropped 3 bases and J dropped 3; count of bases not matched to a gene: 5. The length of the CDR3 is 16 residues. The table lists this clonotype with a few counts. The receptor comes from a human donor in good health. Some libraries in this study had Jurkat cell RNA spiked in. The sample taken for sequencing was naive CD8+ T cells from blood, with Jurkat cell RNA spiked in. Documented subset: FACS-sorted CD8+CD4-CCR7+CD45RA+ naive T cells. V is TRBV12-3 or TRBV12-4 and J is TRBJ2-2, with 9 bases aligning to TRBD2. For the CDR3, the DNA is TGTGCCAGCAGTTTCAGTCTAGCGGGACACACCGGGGAGCTGTTTTTT. Translating it yields CASSFSLAGHTGELFF.